These 13 T cell receptor beta chains originate from one sample sequenced in a study of OX40 agonist ivuxolimab in advanced cancers. The table came from immunoSEQ multiplex PCR; TCRdb's copy has only in-frame clones and leaves some out. The sample holds 44,000 or so clones, 65% to 85% seen once. The sample was CD4+ or CD8+ T cells sorted from blood, taken in a trial of the OX40 agonist ivuxolimab. The source is an adult with an advanced solid tumor such as melanoma, head and neck, liver or kidney cancer.

In this sample, this clone turned up a few times. The rearrangement uses TRBV5-4 and TRBJ2-7; D unresolved. V was cut by 0 bases and J by 2 bases, with 12 bases left in between. This CDR3 has 15 amino acids. Germline V gives CDR1 SGHNT, CDR2 YYREEE (reference sequence). CDR3 loop: CASSLAGSHPYEQYF. The DNA for the CDR3 is TGTGCCAGCAGCTTGGCCGGGTCCCACCCCTACGAGCAGTACTTC.

V gene TRBV5-1 combines with J gene TRBJ1-1, with TRBD1 as a possible D gene (6 bases). Germline V lookup: CDR1 SGHRS, CDR2 YFSETQ. The V end lost 4 bases, the J end lost 1 base, and 8 bases lay between the germline ends. CDR3 size: 13 residues. CDR3 DNA sequence: TGCGCCAGCAGCGTGACAGGGAACACTGAAGCTTTCTTT. Protein sequence: CASSVTGNTEAFF.

This chain uses TRBV9 with TRBJ2-1; 12 positions agree with TRBD2. V lost 3 bases and J lost 7; bases outside the gene matches: 5. This CDR3 is 15 amino acids long. From germline, CDR1 is SGDLS and CDR2 YYNGEE. CDR3 coding DNA: TGTGCCAGCAGCGGTCGACTAGCGGGAGAGAATGAGCAGTTCTTC. This codes for CASSGRLAGENEQFF.

CDR3 loop: CASSPLLAAYEQYF. The CDR3, as DNA: TGTGCCAGCAGCCCCTTACTAGCGGCTTACGAGCAGTACTTC. The rearrangement uses TRBV11-1 and TRBJ2-7; 8 nucleotides line up with TRBD2. The junction had 7 bases not matched to a gene; V was cut back by 5 bases and J by 4 bases. The CDR3 runs to 14 residues. Germline V gene data show CDR1 as SGHAT and CDR2 as FQDESV (reference sequence).

The chain joins TRBV10-1 to TRBJ2-3; D uncertain. The CDR3 is made up of 12 amino acids. From germline, CDR1 is WNHNN and CDR2 SYGVQD (reference sequence). Trimming removed 3 bases at V and 1 base at J, with 2 bases between. The CDR3 sequence is CASSDGTDTQYF. For the CDR3, the DNA is TGCGCCAGCAGTGACGGCACAGATACGCAGTATTTT.

The DNA of the CDR3 is TGTGCCAGTAGTTCAGACGGGGGTCTGGAGCAGTACTTC. Its protein product is CASSSDGGLEQYF. The V call is TRBV19, the J call TRBJ2-7; weak D call: TRBD2 (6 bases). Trimming shortened V by 5 bases and J by 7 bases, and 15 bases separated the two germline ends. Germline values: CDR1 LNHDA, CDR2 SQIVND (reference sequence). This CDR3 is built from 13 residues.

This clone was seen once. The chain employs TRBV6-4 and TRBJ2-1; TRBD1 agrees at 7 bases. The trim removed 5 bases at V and 3 bases at J, leaving 7 bases unmatched. CDR1 is MRHNA, CDR2 SNTAGT, per germline. The CDR3 extends over 15 amino acids. CDR3 bases: TGTGCCAGCAGTTGGGACAGAACAAACTACAATGAGCAGTTCTTC. Its translation: CASSWDRTNYNEQFF.

The chain uses TRBV5-1 and TRBJ2-2; 10 nucleotides match TRBD1. V was clipped by 4 bases and J by 7 bases; unmatched bases: 7. CDR1 and CDR2 from the germline V gene are SGHRS and YFSETQ. This CDR3 has 15 amino acids. In DNA, the CDR3 is TGCGCCAGCAGCCGTGACAGGGGGCAGGGCGGGGAGCTGTTTTTT. Its translation: CASSRDRGQGGELFF.

This chain connects TRBV6-1 to TRBJ1-5; D gene uncertain. The CDR3 runs 12 residues. V was cut by 2 bases and J by 3 bases, with 2 bases left in between. The germline CDR1 and CDR2 sequences are MNHNS and SASEGT. CDR3 loop: CASSEFNQPQHF. The DNA of the CDR3 is TGTGCCAGCAGTGAATTCAATCAGCCCCAGCATTTT.

This clone was observed a handful of times. The chain employs TRBV19 and TRBJ2-2; D remains ambiguous. V was shortened by 3 bases and J by 1 base, with 9 bases between the two germline ends. The germline CDR1 and CDR2 sequences are LNHDA and SQIVND (reference sequence). The CDR3 is 15 amino acids. The CDR3 protein is CASSISPRNTGELFF. CDR3 DNA sequence: TGTGCCAGTAGTATCTCCCCTCGGAACACCGGGGAGCTGTTTTTT.

V gene TRBV4-3 combines with J gene TRBJ2-1; 13 bases are a match to TRBD2. Trimming removed 2 bases from V and 7 bases from J; junction bases left unmatched: 5. This CDR3 is built from 16 residues. Germline CDR1 LGHNA, CDR2 YSLEER. CDR3 region: CASSQREGLAGNEQFF. The CDR3 DNA sequence: TGCGCCAGCAGCCAAAGAGAGGGACTAGCGGGAAATGAGCAGTTCTTC.

The rearrangement links TRBV5-8 to TRBJ1-4; D is undetermined. Looked up from germline, CDR1 is SGHTS and CDR2 is YDEGEE. The CDR3 extends over 15 amino acids. Trimming cost V 10 bases and J 0 bases, with 16 bases left between them. CDR3 region: CAGLDRAATNEKLFF. The CDR3 region has the DNA TGTGCCGGACTCGATAGGGCCGCAACTAATGAAAAACTGTTTTTT. The whole variable domain, filled in from reference TRBV5-8 and TRBJ1-4, reads EAGVTQSPTHLIKTRGQQATLRCSPISGHTSVYWYQQALGLGLQFLLWYDEGEERNRGNFPPRFSGRQFPNYSSELNVNALELEDSALYLCAGLDRAATNEKLFFGSGTQLSVL.

The chain is built from TRBV27 and TRBJ2-7; D gene unclear. V dropped 0 bases and J dropped 5 bases, with 8 bases sitting between them. This CDR3 contains 13 residues. Germline CDR1 is MNHEY and CDR2 is SMNVEV (reference sequence). CDR3: CASSLSAGNEQYF. In nucleotides, the CDR3 is TGTGCCAGCAGTTTATCAGCAGGAAACGAGCAGTACTTC.